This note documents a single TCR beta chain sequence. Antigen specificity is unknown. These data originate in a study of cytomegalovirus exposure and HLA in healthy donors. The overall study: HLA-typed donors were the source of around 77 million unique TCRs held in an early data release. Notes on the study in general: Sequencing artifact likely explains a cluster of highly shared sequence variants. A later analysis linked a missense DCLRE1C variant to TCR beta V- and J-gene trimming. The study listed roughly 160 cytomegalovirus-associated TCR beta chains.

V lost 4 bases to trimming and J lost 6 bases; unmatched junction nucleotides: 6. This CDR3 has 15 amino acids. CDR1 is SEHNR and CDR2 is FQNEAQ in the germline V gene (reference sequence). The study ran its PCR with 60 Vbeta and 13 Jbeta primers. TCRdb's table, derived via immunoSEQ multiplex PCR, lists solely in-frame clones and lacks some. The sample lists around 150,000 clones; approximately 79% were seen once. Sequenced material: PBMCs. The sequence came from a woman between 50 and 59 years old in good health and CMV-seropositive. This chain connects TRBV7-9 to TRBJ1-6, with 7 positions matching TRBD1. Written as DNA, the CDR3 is TGTGCCAGCAGCTCTTCGGGACAGACTAATTCACCCCTCCACTTT. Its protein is CASSSSGQTNSPLHF.